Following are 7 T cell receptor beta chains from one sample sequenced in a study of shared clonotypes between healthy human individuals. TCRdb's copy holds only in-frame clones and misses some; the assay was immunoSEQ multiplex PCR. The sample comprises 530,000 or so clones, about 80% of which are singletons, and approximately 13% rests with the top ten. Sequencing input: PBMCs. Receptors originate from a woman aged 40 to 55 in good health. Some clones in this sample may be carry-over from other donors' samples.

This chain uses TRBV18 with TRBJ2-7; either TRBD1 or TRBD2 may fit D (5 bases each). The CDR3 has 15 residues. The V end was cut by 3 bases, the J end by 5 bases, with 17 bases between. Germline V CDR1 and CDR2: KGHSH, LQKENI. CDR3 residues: CASSPGVGQRNEQYF. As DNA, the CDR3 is TGTGCCAGCTCACCGGGAGTGGGGCAGCGGAACGAGCAGTACTTC.

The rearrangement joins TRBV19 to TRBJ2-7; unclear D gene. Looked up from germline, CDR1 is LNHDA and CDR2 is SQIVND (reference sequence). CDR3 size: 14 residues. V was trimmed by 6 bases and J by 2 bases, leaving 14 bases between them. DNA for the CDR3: TGTGCCAGTAGCGCCGCGGTACAGCCCTACGAGCAGTACTTC. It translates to CASSAAVQPYEQYF.

As DNA, the CDR3 is TGTGCCAGCAGCCAAGATTCCGCCCAGGGCACATGGGAGACCCAGTACTTC. This encodes CASSQDSAQGTWETQYF. The chain joins TRBV4-2 to TRBJ2-5, with D possibly matching TRBD1 (5 bases). CDR1 and CDR2 from the germline V gene are LGHNA and YNFKEQ. Trimming left V 0 bases short and J 5 bases short, with 19 bases between. This CDR3 region has 17 residues.

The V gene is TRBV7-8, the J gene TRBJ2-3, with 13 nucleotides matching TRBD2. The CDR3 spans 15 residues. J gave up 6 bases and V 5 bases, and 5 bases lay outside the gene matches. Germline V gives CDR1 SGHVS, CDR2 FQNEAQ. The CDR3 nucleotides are TGTGCCAGCAGCAAGGGACTAGCGGGACCGGATACGCAGTATTTT. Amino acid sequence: CASSKGLAGPDTQYF. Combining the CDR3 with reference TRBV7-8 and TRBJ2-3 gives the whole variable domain GAGVSQSPRYKVAKRGQDVALRCDPISGHVSLFWYQQALGQGPEFLTYFQNEAQLDKSGLPSDRFFAERPEGSVSTLKIQRTQQEDSAVYLCASSKGLAGPDTQYFGPGTRLTVL.

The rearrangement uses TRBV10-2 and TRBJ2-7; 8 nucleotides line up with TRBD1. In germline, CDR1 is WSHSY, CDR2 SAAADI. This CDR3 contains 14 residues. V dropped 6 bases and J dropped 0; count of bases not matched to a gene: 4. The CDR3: CASSAGTGSYEQYF. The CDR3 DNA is TGCGCCAGCAGCGCCGGGACAGGCTCCTACGAGCAGTACTTC.

The CDR3 loop reads CASSLVGTGISYEQYF. CDR3 bases: TGTGCCAGCAGCTTAGTCGGGACAGGGATCTCCTACGAGCAGTACTTC. The chain joins TRBV7-2 to TRBJ2-7; 9 positions agree with TRBD1. From germline, CDR1 is SGHTA and CDR2 FQGNSA. Trimming cost V 1 base and J 0 bases; bases outside gene matches: 4. The CDR3 is made up of 16 amino acids.

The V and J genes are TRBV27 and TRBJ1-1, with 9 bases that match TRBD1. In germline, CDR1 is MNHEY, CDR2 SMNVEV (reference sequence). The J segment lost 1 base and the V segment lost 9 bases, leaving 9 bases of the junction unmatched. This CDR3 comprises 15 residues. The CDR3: CARGQGLPKNTEAFF. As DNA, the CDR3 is TGTGCCAGGGGACAGGGCCTTCCTAAGAACACTGAAGCTTTCTTT.